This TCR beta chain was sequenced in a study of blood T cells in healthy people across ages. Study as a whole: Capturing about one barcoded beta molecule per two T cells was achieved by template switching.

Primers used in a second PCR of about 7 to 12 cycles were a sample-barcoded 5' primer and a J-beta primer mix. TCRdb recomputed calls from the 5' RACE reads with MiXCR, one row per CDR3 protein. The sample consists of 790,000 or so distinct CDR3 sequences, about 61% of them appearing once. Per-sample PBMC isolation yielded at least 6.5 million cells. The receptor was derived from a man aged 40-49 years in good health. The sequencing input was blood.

CDR3 nucleotide sequence: TGTGCCAGCAGCGGGGGGAGGACAGGGCAAGAGACCCAGTACTTC. As protein: CASSGGRTGQETQYF. The chain recombines TRBV2 with TRBJ2-5; a weak D match, TRBD1 (8 bases). This CDR3 region has 15 residues. The V and J ends lost 6 bases and 2 bases respectively, with 16 bases between them. The germline CDR1 and CDR2 sequences are SNHLY and FYNNEI.